The 24 T cell receptor beta chains reported below all come from one sample, sequenced in a study of metastatic and nonmetastatic thyroid tumors. No treatment of any kind had been given to any patient before thyroid surgery. TCRdb ran MiXCR on the PCR reads. This sample has about 47,000 clones, with approximately 24% found just once. Sequencing was done on a sample of blood. All receptors come from a male donor with papillary thyroid cancer or a benign thyroid nodule (not recorded which). Some clones in this sample may be carry-over from other donors' samples.

This clone has only a few counts. One end of the junction does not line up with germline, which may come from a read error. The same CDR3 arises from other DNA sequences in this sample as well. The rearrangement uses TRBV29-1 and TRBJ2-2; 7 bases are shared with TRBD1. CDR3 size: 13 residues. From germline, CDR1 is SQVTM and CDR2 ANQGSEA. The CDR3: CSSQQGMAGELFF. CDR3 sequence (DNA): TGCAGCTCTCAACAGGGGATGGCCGGTGAGCTGTTTTTT.

This clone occurred many times. J is TRBJ1-2 and V is TRBV4-1; weak D call: TRBD1 (6 bases). Per germline, CDR1 MGHRA and CDR2 YSYEKL. This CDR3 region has 15 residues. Trimming removed 2 bases from V and 7 bases from J, with 17 bases in between. The CDR3 DNA sequence: TGCGCCAGCAGCCAAAACAGGGTCCTCACGGGTGGCTACACCTTC. Its translation is CASSQNRVLTGGYTF.

This clone was detected only a few times. This chain links TRBV27 with TRBJ2-3; possible D gene TRBD1, 5 bases. The CDR3 covers 16 residues. CDR1 is MNHEY, CDR2 SMNVEV, per germline (reference sequence). V lost 5 bases and J lost 4, with 19 bases in between. CDR3 bases: TGTGCCAGCAGTCCCCTCGTTGGGGTAGGGGCAGATACGCAGTATTTT. Translated: CASSPLVGVGADTQYF.

This clone was counted between two and nine times. The rearrangement links TRBV5-1 to TRBJ2-3; maybe TRBD2 (5 bases). V was pared by 0 bases and J by 4 bases, with 15 bases between. CDR3 length equals 16 residues. Germline CDR1 is SGHRS and CDR2 is YFSETQ. The DNA of the CDR3 is TGCGCCAGCAGCTTGGAGCAACTAGTTCGCTCAGATACGCAGTATTTT. Translation gives CASSLEQLVRSDTQYF.

Ten or more counts support this clone. This chain links TRBV10-1 with TRBJ1-1, with 12 bases matching TRBD1. Germline V gene sequence: CDR1 WNHNN, CDR2 SYGVQD (reference sequence). This CDR3 is built from 14 residues. The V gene end was trimmed by 5 bases and the J gene end by 9 bases; junction bases not matched to a gene: 7. Here the CDR3 reads CASSWDRGRPQAFF. DNA of the CDR3: TGCGCCAGCAGTTGGGACAGGGGGCGACCCCAAGCTTTCTTT.

The chain has TRBV6-1 and TRBJ1-3, with unresolved D. Looked up from germline, CDR1 is MNHNS and CDR2 is SASEGT. The CDR3 extends over 14 amino acids. V gave up 4 bases and J gave up 0 bases, with 7 bases separating them. CDR3 residues: CASSGVASGNTIYF. DNA for the CDR3: TGTGCCAGCAGTGGCGTTGCCTCTGGAAACACCATATATTTT.

This clone was counted ten times or more. The chain employs TRBV4-1 and TRBJ2-1, with 9 bases that match TRBD1. Germline V gene lookup returns CDR1 MGHRA and CDR2 YSYEKL. This CDR3 comprises 17 residues. J was trimmed by 1 base and V by 4 bases; bases with no gene match: 8. CDR3 amino acids: CASSPYRQGGSYNEQFF. CDR3 DNA: TGCGCCAGCAGCCCGTATCGACAGGGGGGGTCCTACAATGAGCAGTTCTTC.

This clone has at least ten counts. The rearrangement joins TRBV7-7 to TRBJ1-5; maybe TRBD1 (6 bases). CDR3 size: 16 residues. Trimming removed 2 bases from V and 1 base from J, with 12 bases in between. Germline V lookup: CDR1 SSHAT, CDR2 FNYEAQ (reference sequence). The CDR3 spells CASSLLGGRSNQPQHF. The CDR3 bases are TGTGCCAGCAGCTTACTGGGGGGCAGGAGCAATCAGCCCCAGCATTTT.

The chain links TRBV19 to TRBJ2-7; 8 bases are shared with TRBD2. Germline CDR1 and CDR2: LNHDA and SQIVND (reference sequence). V lost 8 bases to trimming and J lost 4 bases; unmatched junction nucleotides: 7. This CDR3 has 13 residues. CDR3 sequence: CASPGRGGYEQYF. In DNA form, the CDR3 reads TGTGCCAGTCCCGGGAGGGGAGGGTACGAGCAGTACTTC.

This chain joins TRBV5-4 and TRBJ1-2; TRBD1 is a possible D gene (5 bases). Between the trimmed V and J ends, which lost 4 bases and 2 bases, there was a span of 12 bases. The CDR3 extends over 14 amino acids. Germline CDR1 is SGHNT and CDR2 is YYREEE (reference sequence). The CDR3 protein is CASSPGRANYGYTF. The CDR3 DNA sequence: TGTGCCAGCAGCCCAGGGAGGGCAAACTATGGCTACACCTTC.

The chain employs TRBV3-1 and TRBJ2-7, with TRBD2 as a possible D gene (6 bases). Per germline, CDR1 LGHDT and CDR2 YNNKEL (reference sequence). This CDR3 spans 14 amino acids. The germline V and J ends were trimmed by 4 bases and 0 bases, with 10 bases remaining between them. The DNA for the CDR3 is TGTGCCAGCAGCCTCGGACTACACTCCTACGAGCAGTACTTC. Translation gives CASSLGLHSYEQYF.

This clone was seen a few times. The J gene is TRBJ2-3, the V gene TRBV6-1, with unresolved D. From germline, CDR1 is MNHNS and CDR2 SASEGT. Trimming shortened V by 7 bases and J by 6 bases, and 8 bases separated the two germline ends. CDR3 size: 11 residues. In DNA, the CDR3 is TGTGCCAGCACCCTTGGGGATACGCAGTATTTT. This gives the protein CASTLGDTQYF.

This clone was seen ten or more times. This sequence joins TRBV9 and TRBJ2-1; D possibly corresponds to TRBD1 (5 bases). Trimming left V 3 bases short and J 9 bases short, with 22 bases between. CDR3 size: 16 residues. Germline assignment: CDR1 SGDLS and CDR2 YYNGEE. The CDR3 is CASSATGTLPRAEQFF. The CDR3 DNA reads as TGTGCCAGCAGCGCCACAGGAACACTGCCCCGGGCTGAGCAGTTCTTC.

The genes are TRBV9 and TRBJ2-7, with D possibly being TRBD1 or TRBD2 (6 bases each). V shed 7 bases and J shed 5 bases, with 16 bases lying between them. Germline V gene lookup returns CDR1 SGDLS and CDR2 YYNGEE. This CDR3 contains 13 residues. CDR3 amino acids: CASGRDGGDEQYF. DNA for the CDR3: TGTGCCAGCGGGCGCGACGGGGGCGACGAGCAGTACTTC.

V is TRBV18 and J is TRBJ2-7; 8 nucleotides match TRBD1. The germline V gene encodes CDR1 KGHSH and CDR2 LQKENI. The CDR3 is 16 residues long. J gave up 3 bases and V 6 bases, and 13 bases lay outside the gene matches. The CDR3 region is CASSDFRTGSLYEQYF. CDR3 coding DNA: TGTGCCAGCTCCGATTTCCGGACAGGGAGTCTCTACGAGCAGTACTTC. Variable domain in full (rest from reference TRBV18 and TRBJ2-7): NAGVMQNPRHLVRRRGQEARLRCSPMKGHSHVYWYRQLPEEGLKFMVYLQKENIIDESGMPKERFSAEFPKEGPSILRIQQVVRGDSAAYFCASSDFRTGSLYEQYFGPGTRLTVT.

This clone has just a few counts. The V and J genes are TRBV6-1 and TRBJ2-1, with D perhaps being TRBD1 or TRBD2 (5 bases each). The CDR3 runs to 15 residues. From germline, CDR1 is MNHNS and CDR2 SASEGT. V was shortened by 6 bases and J by 4 bases, with 16 bases between the two germline ends. The CDR3 coding sequence is TGTGCCAGCAGCCTCTCCCCGGGACCATACAATGAGCAGTTCTTC. This translates into CASSLSPGPYNEQFF.

This clone was recorded a few times. A read error may be the cause here, since a much bigger clone is one base away. The V and J genes are TRBV20-1 and TRBJ2-5; the D gene is possibly TRBD2 (6 bases). The germline V and J ends were trimmed by 3 bases and 2 bases, with 16 bases remaining between them. This CDR3 has 15 residues. Germline CDR1 reads DFQATT; CDR2 reads SNEGSKA (reference sequence). Here the CDR3 DNA reads TGCAGTGCTAGGGAGGGTGGCGTACCTCAAGAGACCCAGTACTTC. This translates into CSAREGGVPQETQYF.

Many counts were recorded for this clone. This chain connects TRBV6-1 to TRBJ2-7; 9 nucleotides match TRBD1. The CDR3 spans 17 residues. V lost 7 bases to trimming and J lost 5 bases; unmatched junction nucleotides: 18. Germline V gives CDR1 MNHNS, CDR2 SASEGT. CDR3 bases: TGTGCCAGCACCACTTACGCCGGGACAGGGATCCTCCACGAGCAGTACTTC. Encoded protein: CASTTYAGTGILHEQYF.

Relative to its sample, this clone is medium-sized. This chain links TRBV6-2 or TRBV6-3 with TRBJ2-3; 9 nucleotides line up with TRBD2. V shed 2 bases, J shed 0 bases, and the junction held 0 bases outside the gene matches. The germline V gene has CDR1 MNHEY and CDR2 SVGEGT. This CDR3 region has 15 residues. The CDR3, as DNA: TGTGCCAGCAGTTACACTAGCGGGAGCACAGATACGCAGTATTTT. Translated: CASSYTSGSTDTQYF.

In this sample, this clone turned up a few times. This chain connects TRBV6-1 to TRBJ1-6; a possible D gene is TRBD1 (5 bases). V was pared by 7 bases and J by 6 bases, with 16 bases between. CDR1 and CDR2 from the germline V gene are MNHNS and SASEGT. This CDR3 contains 15 residues. As DNA, the CDR3 is TGTGCCAGCATCCCCTCGGGGGGGAGTAATTCACCCCTCCACTTT. Translation gives CASIPSGGSNSPLHF.

This clone was observed many times. The rearrangement joins TRBV28 to TRBJ1-5; 8 bases line up with TRBD1. The trim removed 3 bases at V and 3 bases at J, leaving 4 bases unmatched. This CDR3 spans 15 amino acids. Germline CDR1 MDHEN, CDR2 SYDVKM. The CDR3: CASSFQGAYNQPQHF. CDR3 nucleotides: TGTGCCAGCAGTTTCCAGGGGGCGTACAATCAGCCCCAGCATTTT.

This chain uses TRBV20-1 with TRBJ2-1; D is unresolved. V was cut by 4 bases and J by 8 bases, with 12 bases left in between. Looked up from germline, CDR1 is DFQATT and CDR2 is SNEGSKA (reference sequence). The CDR3 has 12 amino acids. The CDR3 nucleotides read TGCAGTGCTACAGCCTTGGGCGATGAGCAGTTCTTC. Protein product: CSATALGDEQFF.

The table lists this clone with many counts. This chain connects TRBV6-1 to TRBJ2-7; 13 nucleotides align to TRBD2. The ends lost 6 bases at V and 5 bases at J; junction bases unmatched: 4. This CDR3 contains 14 residues. Germline lookup yields CDR1 MNHNS and CDR2 SASEGT. CDR3 sequence: CASRIGLAGDEQYF. For the CDR3, the DNA is TGTGCCAGCAGAATCGGACTAGCGGGGGACGAGCAGTACTTC.

The chain recombines TRBV7-2 with TRBJ2-7; TRBD2 matches at 15 bases. The CDR3 is 14 amino acids. Germline V CDR1 and CDR2: SGHTA, FQGNSA. V dropped 5 bases and J dropped 11; count of bases not matched to a gene: 7. The CDR3, as DNA: TGTGCCAGCAGCCCCTGGACTAGCGGGAGGGGCGAGTACTTC. It encodes CASSPWTSGRGEYF.